The rows below give T cell receptor beta chains drawn from one sample of a study of blood T cell repertoires in COVID-19. TCRdb's copy holds only in-frame clones and misses some; the assay was immunoSEQ multiplex PCR. The repertoire has 300,000 or so clones, approximately 86% of them found once; the top ten carry 4% to 5%. Sequenced sample: PBMCs or T cells enriched from blood (not recorded which). These receptors were obtained from a middle-aged woman with acute COVID-19. CDR3s include the opening cysteine and the closing phenylalanine or tryptophan. D genes are given only for firm matches. Clone size is shown for a subset of rows, as once, few, many or a class of expanded clone.

size: -; D: -; J: TRBJ1-4; V: TRBV18; DNA: TGTGCCAGCTCACCTTCTCGGAGTGAAAAACTGTTTTTT; CDR3: CASSPSRSEKLFF
size: -; D: -; J: TRBJ1-1; V: TRBV6-5; DNA: TGTGCCAGCAGCCTTTATAGGGGGGGCACTGAAGCTTTCTTT; CDR3: CASSLYRGGTEAFF
size: -; D: -; J: TRBJ1-1; V: TRBV5-1; DNA: TGCGCCAGCGGGGCAGGTACCCTACTTATGAACACTGAAGCTTTCTTT; CDR3: CASGAGTLLMNTEAFF
size: once; D: TRBD2; J: TRBJ2-3; V: TRBV29-1; DNA: TGCAGCGTCGCAACTAGCGGGGGGGCCACAGATACGCAGTATTTT; CDR3: CSVATSGGATDTQYF
size: -; D: -; J: TRBJ1-2; V: TRBV30; DNA: TGTGCCTGGAGACGTCCCGGACACTTCAACTATGGCTACACCTTC; CDR3: CAWRRPGHFNYGYTF
size: -; D: TRBD1; J: TRBJ1-2; V: TRBV6-5; DNA: TGTGCCAGCTCTTACCGGGACAGCAAACCGTATGGCTACACCTTC; CDR3: CASSYRDSKPYGYTF
size: -; D: TRBD1; J: TRBJ1-6; V: TRBV2; DNA: TGTGCCAGCAGTGACGGGACAGGGTTTTATTCACCCCTCCACTTT; CDR3: CASSDGTGFYSPLHF
size: -; D: TRBD1; J: TRBJ1-1; V: TRBV6-1; DNA: TGTGCCAGCAGAGAGACAGGGGTTTTCGCTGAAGCTTTCTTT; CDR3: CASRETGVFAEAFF
size: -; D: -; J: TRBJ1-1; V: TRBV18; DNA: TGTGCCAGCTCACCACTACGGGGGGGAGACACTGAAGCTTTCTTT; CDR3: CASSPLRGGDTEAFF
size: -; D: -; J: TRBJ1-1; V: TRBV6-5; DNA: TGTGCCAGCACCCCGCCCGGGGGTGCGAACACTGAAGCTTTCTTT; CDR3: CASTPPGGANTEAFF
size: once; D: -; J: TRBJ1-2; V: TRBV6-2/TRBV6-3; DNA: TGTGCCAGCAGTTACAGAGGGTCTGTTCCTTGGGGCTACACCTTC; CDR3: CASSYRGSVPWGYTF
size: -; D: -; J: TRBJ1-5; V: TRBV6-5; DNA: TGTGCCAGCAGCCGGGAGTGGGGCAATCAGCCCCAGCATTTT; CDR3: CASSREWGNQPQHF
size: -; D: -; J: TRBJ2-5; V: TRBV6-2/TRBV6-3; DNA: TGTGCCAGCAGTTCAGTGGTGGAGACCCAGTACTTC; CDR3: CASSSVVETQYF
size: -; D: -; J: TRBJ2-3; V: TRBV12-1; DNA: TGTGCCAGCAGCCTGGGATTTACTACCGGGACAGGGTTAGATACGCAGTATTTT; CDR3: CASSLGFTTGTGLDTQYF
size: -; D: -; J: TRBJ2-7; V: TRBV3-1/TRBV3-2; DNA: TGTGCCAGCAGCCACTACACCGCCGCGGGTGAGCAGTACTTC; CDR3: CASSHYTAAGEQYF
size: once; D: -; J: TRBJ2-7; V: TRBV28; DNA: TGTGCCAGCAGTTTAGTGCCACTAACCTACGAGCAGTACTTC; CDR3: CASSLVPLTYEQYF
size: -; D: TRBD2; J: TRBJ2-7; V: TRBV11-3; DNA: TGTGCCAGCAGCCCGGGGGAGGGTCGAATCAACGAGCAGTACTTC; CDR3: CASSPGEGRINEQYF
size: once; D: TRBD1; J: TRBJ1-3; V: TRBV6-5; DNA: TGTGCCAGCAGACAGGGGTCTGGAAACACCATATATTTT; CDR3: CASRQGSGNTIYF
size: -; D: -; J: TRBJ1-1; V: TRBV28; DNA: TGTGCCAGCAGTTTTTGGGATACAGGGTTGACTGAAGCTTTCTTT; CDR3: CASSFWDTGLTEAFF
size: -; D: TRBD1; J: TRBJ2-4; V: TRBV25-1; DNA: TGTGCCAGCAGTGAGAGGACAGGGGGTTCCAAAAACATTCAGTACTTC; CDR3: CASSERTGGSKNIQYF
size: -; D: -; J: TRBJ2-7; V: TRBV4-3; DNA: TGCGCCAGCAGCCAAGAGAGGGGGATCGCCTACGAGCAGTACTTC; CDR3: CASSQERGIAYEQYF
size: few; D: TRBD2; J: TRBJ2-3; V: TRBV7-8; DNA: TGTGCCAGCAGCTTAGTTACAGCGGGGGATACGCAGTATTTT; CDR3: CASSLVTAGDTQYF
size: once; D: -; J: TRBJ2-7; V: TRBV5-1; DNA: TGCGCCAGCAGCCTCGGTTCGGGAGATGTAGTCCACGAGCAGTACTTC; CDR3: CASSLGSGDVVHEQYF
size: -; D: -; J: TRBJ2-7; V: TRBV19; DNA: TGTGCCAGTAGTATACTATACGAGCAGTACTTC; CDR3: CASSILYEQYF
size: -; D: TRBD1; J: TRBJ2-2; V: TRBV27; DNA: TGTGCCAGCAGTTTCGACAGGGGGGGCACCGGGGAGCTGTTTTTT; CDR3: CASSFDRGGTGELFF
size: few; D: -; J: TRBJ2-6; V: TRBV7-9; DNA: TGTGCCAGCAGCCCCGCGATCTCTGGGGCCAACGTCCTGACTTTC; CDR3: CASSPAISGANVLTF